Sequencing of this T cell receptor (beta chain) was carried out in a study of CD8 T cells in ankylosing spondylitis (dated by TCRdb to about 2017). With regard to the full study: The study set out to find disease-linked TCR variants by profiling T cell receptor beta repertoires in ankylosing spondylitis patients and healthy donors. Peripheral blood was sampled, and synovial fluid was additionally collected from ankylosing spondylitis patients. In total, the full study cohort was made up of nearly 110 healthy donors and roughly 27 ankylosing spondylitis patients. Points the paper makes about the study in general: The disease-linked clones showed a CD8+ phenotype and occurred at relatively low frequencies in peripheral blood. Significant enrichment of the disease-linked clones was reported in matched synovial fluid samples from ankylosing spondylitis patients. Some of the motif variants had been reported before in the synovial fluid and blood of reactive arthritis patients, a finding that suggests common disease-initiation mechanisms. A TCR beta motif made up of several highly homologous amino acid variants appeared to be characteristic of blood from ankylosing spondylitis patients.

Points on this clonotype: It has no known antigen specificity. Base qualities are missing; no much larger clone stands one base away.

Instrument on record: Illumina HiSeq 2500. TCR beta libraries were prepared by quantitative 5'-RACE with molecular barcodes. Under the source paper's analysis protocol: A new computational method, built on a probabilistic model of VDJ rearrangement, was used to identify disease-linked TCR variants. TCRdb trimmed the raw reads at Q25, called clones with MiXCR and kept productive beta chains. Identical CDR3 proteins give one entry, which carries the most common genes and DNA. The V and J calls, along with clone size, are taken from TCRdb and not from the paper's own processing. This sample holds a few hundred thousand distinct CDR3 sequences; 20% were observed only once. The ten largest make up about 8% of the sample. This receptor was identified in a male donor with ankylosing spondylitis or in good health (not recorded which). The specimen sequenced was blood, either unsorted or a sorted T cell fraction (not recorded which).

The CDR3 amino acid sequence is: CAISDGVAGAYEQYV. The sequenced DNA: TGTGCCATCAGTGATGGGGTAGCGGGTGCCTACGAGCAGTACGTC. Here the chain combines TRBV10-3 and TRBJ2-7; 7 central nucleotides agree with TRBD2. The germline V gene encodes CDR1 ENHRY and CDR2 SYGVKD. The CDR3 has 15 amino acids, counting the end cysteine and valine. Only the CDR3 DNA is retained, 45 bases long and in frame from the first base. The germline V end is reduced by 3 bases and the J end by 2 bases; junction bases left unmatched: 7.